The next 17 T cell receptor beta chains were all read from a single sample in a study of T cell responses to AZD1222 COVID-19 vaccine. TCRdb's copy holds only in-frame clones and misses some; the assay was immunoSEQ multiplex PCR. In the table there are about 150,000 clones, 88% of which are singletons. The sequenced sample was peripheral blood, obtained on day 0 of AZD1222 vaccination. All receptors come from an adult in good health.

This chain links TRBV7-9 with TRBJ2-1, with a possible D match to TRBD2 (5 bases). Germline V CDR1 and CDR2: SEHNR, FQNEAQ (reference sequence). The CDR3 is 12 residues long. The germline V and J ends were trimmed by 4 bases and 13 bases, with 14 bases remaining between them. The CDR3 sequence: CASSSPGLVQFF. The CDR3 nucleotides are TGTGCCAGCAGCTCCCCTGGACTCGTTCAGTTCTTC.

The gene calls are TRBV11-2 and TRBJ2-5; the match to TRBD2 covers 9 bases. The CDR3 spans 15 residues. J gave up 4 bases and V 5 bases, and 8 bases lay outside the gene matches. Germline loops: CDR1 SGHAT, CDR2 FQNNGV. The CDR3 protein is CASSPQGLAGETQYF. CDR3 DNA sequence: TGTGCCAGCAGCCCACAGGGACTAGCTGGAGAGACCCAGTACTTC.

This sequence joins TRBV27 and TRBJ1-5; D ambiguous. V lost 8 bases to trimming and J lost 7 bases, with 12 bases between them. The CDR3 covers 12 residues. Germline-derived CDR1 and CDR2 are MNHEY and SMNVEV (reference sequence). The CDR3: CASGRGDQPQHF. CDR3 nucleotides: TGTGCCAGCGGCCGGGGAGACCAGCCCCAGCATTTT.

V gene TRBV18 combines with J gene TRBJ1-2, with 8 bases fitting TRBD1. The CDR3 totals 15 residues. The germline gives CDR1 KGHSH, CDR2 LQKENI. J lost 4 bases, V lost 0 bases, and 4 bases had no gene match. Written as DNA, the CDR3 is TGTGCCAGCTCACCACCGCCGACAGGGGTCTATGGCTACACCTTC. This gives the protein CASSPPPTGVYGYTF.

The chain joins TRBV3-1 (or the pseudogene TRBV3-2) to TRBJ2-7, with TRBD1 matching 11 bases. There are 14 residues in the CDR3. The germline V gene encodes CDR1 LGHDT and CDR2 YNNKEL (reference sequence). Trimming at V came to 4 bases and at J to 7 bases, leaving 6 bases not matched to a gene. The CDR3 sequence is CASSPGTGGREQYF. The CDR3 nucleotides are TGTGCCAGCAGCCCGGGGACAGGGGGTCGTGAGCAGTACTTC.

The chain links TRBV28 to TRBJ1-3, with 9 nucleotides matching TRBD1. The V gene's germline CDR1 is MDHEN and CDR2 SYDVKM. The CDR3 runs to 16 residues. The V gene end was trimmed by 5 bases and the J gene end by 2 bases; junction bases not matched to a gene: 7. The chain's CDR3 is CASSPRDRVAGNTIYF. CDR3 coding DNA: TGTGCCAGCAGTCCTAGGGACAGGGTCGCTGGAAACACCATATATTTT.

This chain connects TRBV6-1 to TRBJ1-5, with D unresolved. The CDR3 extends over 15 amino acids. Germline V CDR1 and CDR2: MNHNS, SASEGT. Deletions cut 3 bases from V and 0 bases from J, with 9 bases between. The CDR3 protein is CASSDSFYSNQPQHF. The CDR3 region has the DNA TGTGCCAGCAGTGACAGCTTTTATAGCAATCAGCCCCAGCATTTT.

The gene calls are TRBV19 and TRBJ1-1; 9 positions agree with TRBD1. This CDR3 region has 15 residues. Per germline, CDR1 LNHDA and CDR2 SQIVND (reference sequence). V lost 3 bases and J lost 4; bases outside the gene matches: 6. The CDR3 coding sequence is TGTGCCAGTAGTATTTGGACAGGGGACGTCACTGAAGCTTTCTTT. Amino acids: CASSIWTGDVTEAFF.

The rearrangement uses TRBV10-3 and TRBJ2-3, with 13 bases aligning to TRBD2. The CDR3 runs to 16 residues. CDR1 is ENHRY, CDR2 SYGVKD, per germline. The V gene end was trimmed by 4 bases and the J gene end by 5 bases; junction bases not matched to a gene: 6. CDR3 DNA sequence: TGTGCCATCAGTGGGACTAGCGGGGGCCGACAAGATACGCAGTATTTT. Residues: CAISGTSGGRQDTQYF.

This clone was detected only once. The chain carries TRBV27 and TRBJ2-3; D may match TRBD1 or TRBD2 (6 bases each). The CDR3 runs to 15 residues. V was pared by 1 base and J by 2 bases, with 10 bases between. CDR1 MNHEY and CDR2 SMNVEV come from the germline V gene (reference sequence). CDR3 in amino acids: CASSLWGAPTDTQYF. The CDR3 DNA follows: TGTGCCAGCAGTTTATGGGGGGCACCCACAGATACGCAGTATTTT.

This clone has only a few counts. This chain links TRBV7-2 with TRBJ2-7; D might be TRBD2 (6 bases). The CDR3 runs 15 residues. V lost 0 bases to trimming and J lost 7 bases, with 16 bases between them. CDR1 is SGHTA, CDR2 FQGNSA, per germline. The CDR3 loop is CASSLAAGGGREQYF. In nucleotides, the CDR3 is TGTGCCAGCAGCTTAGCGGCCGGCGGAGGGAGAGAGCAGTACTTC.

The chain has TRBV29-1 and TRBJ1-4; D is unresolved. CDR3 length: 10 amino acids. V dropped 7 bases and J dropped 8 bases, with 8 bases sitting between them. Germline assignment: CDR1 SQVTM and CDR2 ANQGSEA. The DNA of the CDR3 is TGCAGCGCCGGAGAAGAAAAACTGTTTTTT. It translates to CSAGEEKLFF.

The rearrangement uses TRBV5-1 and TRBJ1-2; 7 bases map to TRBD1. Trimming cost V 0 bases and J 5 bases; bases outside gene matches: 1. Germline CDR1 is SGHRS and CDR2 is YFSETQ. This CDR3 is 13 amino acids long. The CDR3: CASSLEGQYGYTF. The CDR3 DNA follows: TGCGCCAGCAGCTTGGAGGGACAGTATGGCTACACCTTC. Looking up the rest from reference TRBV5-1 and TRBJ1-2 gives the full variable domain: KAGVTQTPRYLIKTRGQQVTLSCSPISGHRSVSWYQQTPGQGLQFLFEYFSETQRNKGNFPGRFSGRQFSNSRSEMNVSTLELGDSALYLCASSLEGQYGYTFGSGTRLTVV.

This chain joins TRBV6-5 and TRBJ1-4; D possibly corresponds to TRBD1 (5 bases). CDR1 is MNHEY, CDR2 SVGAGI, per germline. The germline V and J ends were trimmed by 6 bases and 7 bases, with 12 bases remaining between them. The CDR3 consists of 13 residues. The CDR3 DNA is TGTGCCAGCAGGGCAGGGATGATTGAAAAACTGTTTTTT. The encoded protein is CASRAGMIEKLFF.

The chain joins TRBV13 to TRBJ2-1; TRBD2 agrees at 8 bases. Trimming at V came to 3 bases and at J to 3 bases, leaving 10 bases not matched to a gene. Germline CDR1 PRHDT, CDR2 FYEKMQ (reference sequence). The CDR3 is 17 amino acids. The CDR3 sequence: CASSLIGAGGGYNEQFF. CDR3 nucleotide sequence: TGTGCCAGCAGCTTGATCGGTGCGGGGGGTGGCTACAATGAGCAGTTCTTC.

The chain joins TRBV10-3 to TRBJ1-2; D may be TRBD1 (6 bases). The CDR3 totals 14 residues. The germline CDR1 and CDR2 sequences are ENHRY and SYGVKD. Trimming left V 3 bases short and J 2 bases short, with 10 bases between. The CDR3 loop is CAISDQDRNYGYTF. CDR3 nucleotide sequence: TGTGCCATCAGTGATCAAGACAGGAACTATGGCTACACCTTC.

A single count supports this clone. DNA of the CDR3: TGTGCCATCAGTAAAGGACAGGGGGATAATTCACCCCTCCACTTT. Amino acid sequence: CAISKGQGDNSPLHF. J is TRBJ1-6 and V is TRBV10-3, with 10 bases that match TRBD1. Germline CDR1 is ENHRY and CDR2 is SYGVKD. Trimming at V came to 5 bases and at J to 5 bases, leaving 3 bases not matched to a gene. CDR3 length equals 15 residues.